The 19 T cell receptor beta chains below were found in one sample sequenced in a study of T cell responses to AZD1222 COVID-19 vaccine. Repertoires were generated with immunoSEQ multiplex PCR, while TCRdb's copy carries only in-frame clones and drops some. The repertoire holds approximately 100,000 clones, with 70% to 90% as singletons. This specimen was peripheral blood, taken 28 days after the second AZD1222 dose. These receptors were taken from an adult who received the AZD1222 COVID-19 vaccine.

The rearrangement links TRBV28 to TRBJ2-5; possible D gene TRBD1, 6 bases. The CDR3 is made up of 13 amino acids. Trimming stripped 6 bases from V and 5 bases from J, with 13 bases between. In germline, CDR1 is MDHEN, CDR2 SYDVKM. The CDR3 reads CASRSSGEETQYF. The CDR3 region has the DNA TGTGCCAGCAGATCCTCAGGGGAGGAGACCCAGTACTTC.

The chain uses TRBV7-9 and TRBJ1-1; D might be TRBD1 (5 bases). From germline, CDR1 is SEHNR and CDR2 FQNEAQ (reference sequence). The CDR3 sequence is 14 residues long. The V and J ends lost 8 bases and 5 bases respectively, with 18 bases between them. CDR3 in DNA: TGTGCCAGCGGTAAGGGGCCTCGCGAGACTGAAGCTTTCTTT. This sequence encodes CASGKGPRETEAFF.

This clone showed up just once. V and J are TRBV15 and TRBJ2-7; D uncertain. The V and J ends lost 0 bases and 2 bases respectively, with 11 bases between them. This CDR3 is built from 15 residues. Germline lookup yields CDR1 LNHNV and CDR2 YYDKDF (reference sequence). The CDR3 here is CATSRDRAPTYEQYF. The CDR3 DNA reads TGTGCCACCAGCAGAGATAGGGCACCCACCTACGAGCAGTACTTC. Combining the CDR3 with reference TRBV15 and TRBJ2-7 gives the whole variable domain DAMVIQNPRYQVTQFGKPVTLSCSQTLNHNVMYWYQQKSSQAPKLLFHYYDKDFNNEADTPDNFQSRRPNTSFCFLDIRSPGLGDTAMYLCATSRDRAPTYEQYFGPGTRLTVT.

This chain uses TRBV7-2 with TRBJ2-2; TRBD1 matches 8 bases. Trimming took 6 bases from V and 6 from J; bases not matched to a gene: 12. The CDR3 spans 16 residues. From germline, CDR1 is SGHTA and CDR2 FQGNSA. CDR3 residues: CASRHPGQGPAGELFF. DNA of the CDR3: TGTGCCAGCAGACACCCAGGACAGGGTCCGGCCGGGGAGCTGTTTTTT.

The chain carries TRBV4-1 and TRBJ2-1; 12 bases map to TRBD2. The CDR3 spans 16 residues. The J segment lost 4 bases and the V segment lost 3 bases, leaving 4 bases of the junction unmatched. CDR1 and CDR2 from the germline V gene are MGHRA and YSYEKL. CDR3 sequence reads: CASSQETSGGYNEQFF. Written as DNA, the CDR3 is TGCGCCAGCAGCCAGGAGACTAGCGGGGGTTACAATGAGCAGTTCTTC.

V usage is TRBV7-9 and J usage is TRBJ2-3; 9 positions match TRBD2. In germline, CDR1 is SEHNR, CDR2 FQNEAQ (reference sequence). The CDR3 sequence is 16 residues long. Losses at the gene ends were 6 bases for V and 0 bases for J; bases not matched to a gene: 7. CDR3 coding DNA: TGTGCCAGCAGATTACTAGCGGGCGTTAGCACAGATACGCAGTATTTT. Protein product: CASRLLAGVSTDTQYF. The full variable domain, its missing parts supplied by reference TRBV7-9 and TRBJ2-3, is DTGVSQNPRHKITKRGQNVTFRCDPISEHNRLYWYRQTLGQGPEFLTYFQNEAQLEKSRLLSDRFSAERPKGSFSTLEIQRTEQGDSAMYLCASRLLAGVSTDTQYFGPGTRLTVL.

V and J are TRBV2 and TRBJ1-1; 7 bases align to TRBD1. Trimming cost V 1 base and J 4 bases; bases outside gene matches: 6. Germline CDR1 is SNHLY and CDR2 is FYNNEI. The CDR3 consists of 15 residues. This CDR3 is CASSEESGGGTEAFF. The CDR3 DNA follows: TGTGCCAGCAGTGAAGAGTCAGGGGGAGGCACTGAAGCTTTCTTT.

The chain uses TRBV14 and TRBJ2-6; D remains unclear. CDR1 is SGHDN, CDR2 FVKESK, per germline. CDR3 length equals 13 residues. Trimming shortened V by 4 bases and J by 0 bases, and 1 base separated the two germline ends. CDR3 DNA: TGTGCCAGCAGCCGCTCTGGGGCCAACGTCCTGACTTTC. Protein: CASSRSGANVLTF.

This sequence joins TRBV5-6 and TRBJ2-1, with 9 bases identical to TRBD1. The CDR3 spans 15 residues. The germline gives CDR1 SGHDT, CDR2 YYEEEE. J was trimmed by 6 bases and V by 4 bases; bases with no gene match: 8. DNA of the CDR3: TGTGCCAGCAGCCTTACGGGACAGGGACCCAATGAGCAGTTCTTC. Its protein product is CASSLTGQGPNEQFF.

The chain recombines TRBV4-1 with TRBJ2-7; possible D gene TRBD1, 6 bases. This CDR3 is built from 11 residues. V was clipped by 3 bases and J by 10 bases, with 10 bases between them. Germline CDR1 and CDR2: MGHRA and YSYEKL. Here the CDR3 reads CASSHQQGQYF. CDR3 bases: TGCGCCAGCAGCCATCAACAGGGTCAGTACTTC.

V is TRBV2 and J is TRBJ1-5; the D gene is possibly TRBD1 (6 bases). CDR3 size: 13 residues. V lost 8 bases, J lost 4 bases, and 12 bases lay in between. CDR1 and CDR2 (germline): SNHLY, FYNNEI. The CDR3 reads CASGGGQNQPQHF. The DNA for the CDR3 is TGTGCCAGCGGAGGGGGGCAGAATCAGCCCCAGCATTTT.

V gene TRBV7-2 combines with J gene TRBJ1-4; D unresolved. V lost 6 bases and J lost 5, with 13 bases in between. Germline CDR1 and CDR2: SGHTA and FQGNSA. The CDR3 extends over 14 amino acids. The CDR3: CASSPGPLNEKLFF. The CDR3 DNA reads TGTGCCAGCAGTCCTGGGCCTTTAAATGAAAAACTGTTTTTT.

There are a few counts of this clone. The chain couples TRBV16 to TRBJ1-5, with D possibly being TRBD1 (5 bases). The CDR3 covers 13 residues. Germline CDR1 KGHSY, CDR2 FQNENV. Between the trimmed V and J ends, which lost 0 bases and 6 bases, there was a span of 6 bases. The CDR3 here is CASSQSRGQPQHF. CDR3 in DNA: TGTGCCAGCAGCCAATCAAGGGGTCAGCCCCAGCATTTT.

This clone was found once. The chain links TRBV19 to TRBJ1-5; possibly TRBD1 for D (5 bases). Germline loops: CDR1 LNHDA, CDR2 SQIVND (reference sequence). V shed 5 bases and J shed 0 bases, with 14 bases lying between them. CDR3 size: 16 residues. The CDR3 is CASSWAGPSSNQPQHF. CDR3 nucleotide sequence: TGTGCCAGTAGTTGGGCAGGGCCAAGTAGCAATCAGCCCCAGCATTTT.

V is TRBV7-9 and J is TRBJ1-1, with D unresolved. The CDR3 sequence is 12 residues long. CDR1 and CDR2 from the germline V gene are SEHNR and FQNEAQ (reference sequence). V lost 3 bases and J 7 bases, leaving 9 bases between the germline ends. The CDR3 sequence is CASSLSGVEAFF. The CDR3 DNA follows: TGTGCCAGCAGCTTGTCTGGGGTTGAAGCTTTCTTT.

The genes are TRBV4-1 and TRBJ1-5; possibly TRBD1 for D (6 bases). There are 17 residues in the CDR3. Trimming left V 6 bases short and J 0 bases short, with 18 bases between. Germline-derived CDR1 and CDR2 are MGHRA and YSYEKL. CDR3 region: CASRRALGADSNQPQHF. The CDR3 DNA reads as TGCGCCAGCAGACGGGCTTTGGGGGCTGATAGCAATCAGCCCCAGCATTTT.

Note on this clone: A read error may account for a junction end that differs from germline. The chain links TRBV28 to TRBJ2-6; possibly TRBD1 for D (6 bases). CDR1 and CDR2 (germline): MDHEN, SYDVKM. The CDR3 consists of 15 residues. CDR3 bases: TGTGCCAGCAGATCTCAGGGGTCTGAGGCCAACGTCCTGACTTTC. Translating it yields CASRSQGSEANVLTF. The whole variable domain, filled in from reference TRBV28 and TRBJ2-6, reads DVKVTQSSRYLVKRTGEKVFLECVQDMDHENMFWYRQDPGLGLRLIYFSYDVKMKEKGDIPEGYSVSREKKERFSLILESASTNQTSMYLCASRSQGSEANVLTFGAGSRLTVL.

This clone was seen just once. The rearrangement joins TRBV19 to TRBJ1-6; D unresolved. The germline CDR1 and CDR2 sequences are LNHDA and SQIVND (reference sequence). The CDR3 spans 13 residues. V dropped 6 bases and J dropped 10 bases, with 13 bases sitting between them. The CDR3 reads CASSLRRDSPLHF. For the CDR3, the DNA is TGTGCCAGTAGCCTCAGGCGAGACTCACCCCTCCACTTT.

CDR3 sequence reads: CASSYDTNQPQHF. In DNA form, the CDR3 reads TGTGCCAGTAGCTACGACACGAATCAGCCCCAGCATTTT. The rearrangement uses TRBV3-1 (or the pseudogene TRBV3-2) and TRBJ1-5, with D hard to call. Between the trimmed V and J ends, which lost 9 bases and 4 bases, there was a span of 13 bases. CDR1 is LGHDT, CDR2 YNNKEL, per germline (reference sequence). The CDR3 has 13 amino acids.